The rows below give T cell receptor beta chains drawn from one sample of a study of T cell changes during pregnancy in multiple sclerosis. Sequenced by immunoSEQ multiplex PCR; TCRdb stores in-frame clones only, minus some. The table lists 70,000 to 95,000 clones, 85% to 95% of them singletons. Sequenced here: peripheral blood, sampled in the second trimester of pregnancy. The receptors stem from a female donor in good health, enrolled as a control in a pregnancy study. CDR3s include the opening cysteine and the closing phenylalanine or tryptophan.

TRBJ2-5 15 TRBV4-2 CASSLGTSGEETQYF
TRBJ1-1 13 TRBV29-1 CSVETSEGREAFF
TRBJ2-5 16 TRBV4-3 CASSQEPAGGQETQYF
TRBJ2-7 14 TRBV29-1 CSVETRGSSYEQYF
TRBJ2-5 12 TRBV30 CAWSEGAETQYF
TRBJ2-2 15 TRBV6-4 CASSDSAANTGELFF
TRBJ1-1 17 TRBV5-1 CASSWSGQGRPSTEAFF
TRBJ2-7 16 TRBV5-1 CASSLSTDRGRYEQYF
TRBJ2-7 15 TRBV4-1 CASSQVAGTSYEQYF
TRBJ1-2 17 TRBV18 CASSPKQGLYDNYGYTF